This T cell receptor beta chain appears in the sequencing data of a study of radiotherapy plus CTLA-4 blockade in lung cancer. Notes on the study in general: Radiotherapy was combined with ipilimumab, and tumor-derived TCR clones then expanded in blood.

The protocol was immunoSEQ multiplex PCR, while the TCRdb copy is restricted to in-frame clones and leaves out a portion. The table records over 45,000 clones, over 75% of them present only once. The CDR3 has 15 residues. The V end was cut by 2 bases, the J end by 3 bases, with 14 bases between. In germline, CDR1 is SGHTS, CDR2 YDEGEE. This clone was detected only a few times. Its antigen is still unknown. The starting material was peripheral blood, obtained from a patient treated with radiotherapy plus ipilimumab. This receptor was taken from a human donor with non-small cell lung cancer who had a complete response to radiotherapy plus ipilimumab. This chain links TRBV5-8 with TRBJ1-1; D is uncertain. Here the CDR3 DNA reads TGTGCCAGCAGCTTCTTCCGCAGGCCCTACACTGAAGCTTTCTTT. Encoded protein: CASSFFRRPYTEAFF.